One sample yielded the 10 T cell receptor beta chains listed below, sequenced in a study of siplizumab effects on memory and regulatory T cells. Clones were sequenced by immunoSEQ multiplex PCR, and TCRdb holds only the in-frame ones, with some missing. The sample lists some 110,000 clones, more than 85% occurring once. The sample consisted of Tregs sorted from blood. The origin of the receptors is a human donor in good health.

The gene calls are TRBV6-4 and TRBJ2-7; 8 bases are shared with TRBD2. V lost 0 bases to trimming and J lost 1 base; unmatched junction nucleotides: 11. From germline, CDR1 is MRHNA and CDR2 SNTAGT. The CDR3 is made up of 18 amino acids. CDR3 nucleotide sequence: TGTGCCAGCAGTGACTCGAGAGCGTTTCGGGAGGGTTCCTACGAGCAGTACTTC. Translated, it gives CASSDSRAFREGSYEQYF.

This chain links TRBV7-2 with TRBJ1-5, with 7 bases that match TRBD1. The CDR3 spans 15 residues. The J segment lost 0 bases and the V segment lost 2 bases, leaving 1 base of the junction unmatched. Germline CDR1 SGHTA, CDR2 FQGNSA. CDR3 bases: TGTGCCAGCAGCTTACGACAGGGTAGCAATCAGCCCCAGCATTTT. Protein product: CASSLRQGSNQPQHF.

CDR3 loop: CASSLGAGPYEQYF. The CDR3 region has the DNA TGTGCCAGCAGTCTCGGAGCGGGACCCTACGAGCAGTACTTC. The genes are TRBV6-5 and TRBJ2-7; TRBD2 matches at 7 bases. CDR1 is MNHEY, CDR2 SVGAGI, per germline. Losses at the gene ends were 5 bases for V and 2 bases for J; bases not matched to a gene: 6. This CDR3 region has 14 residues.

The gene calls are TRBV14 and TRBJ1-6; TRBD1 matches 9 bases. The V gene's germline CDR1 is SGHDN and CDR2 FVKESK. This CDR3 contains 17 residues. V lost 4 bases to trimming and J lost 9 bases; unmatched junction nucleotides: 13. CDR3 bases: TGTGCCAGCAGCCCTACCCGGGACAGGGTTATTGGTTCACCCCTCCACTTT. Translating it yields CASSPTRDRVIGSPLHF. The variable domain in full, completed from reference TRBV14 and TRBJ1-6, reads EAGVTQFPSHSVIEKGQTVTLRCDPISGHDNLYWYRRVMGKEIKFLLHFVKESKQDESGMPNNRFLAERTGGTYSTLKVQPAELEDSGVYFCASSPTRDRVIGSPLHFGNGTRLTVT.

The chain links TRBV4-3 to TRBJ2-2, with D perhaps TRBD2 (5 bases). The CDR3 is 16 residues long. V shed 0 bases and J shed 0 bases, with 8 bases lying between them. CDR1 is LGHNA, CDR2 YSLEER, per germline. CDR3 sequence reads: CASSQDTGANTGELFF. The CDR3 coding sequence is TGCGCCAGCAGCCAAGATACCGGGGCGAACACCGGGGAGCTGTTTTTT.

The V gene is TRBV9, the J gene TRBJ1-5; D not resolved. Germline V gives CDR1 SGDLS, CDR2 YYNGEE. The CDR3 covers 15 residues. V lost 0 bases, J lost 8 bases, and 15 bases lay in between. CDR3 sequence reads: CASSVAPGITEPQHF. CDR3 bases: TGTGCCAGCAGCGTAGCTCCGGGTATTACGGAGCCCCAGCATTTT.

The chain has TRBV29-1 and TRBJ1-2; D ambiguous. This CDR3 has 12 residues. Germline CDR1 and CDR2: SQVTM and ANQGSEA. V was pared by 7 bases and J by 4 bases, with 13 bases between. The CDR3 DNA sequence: TGCAGCGCCGCCCCGGGGTCCTATGGCTACACCTTC. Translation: CSAAPGSYGYTF.

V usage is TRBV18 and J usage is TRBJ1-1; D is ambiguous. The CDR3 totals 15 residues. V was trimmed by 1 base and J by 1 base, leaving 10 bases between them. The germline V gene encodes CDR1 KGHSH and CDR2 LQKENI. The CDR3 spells CASSPLRLENTEAFF. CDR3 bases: TGTGCCAGCTCACCACTGAGGCTAGAGAACACTGAAGCTTTCTTT.

The DNA for the CDR3 is TGTGCCAGCAGGAGGCGGGAGTACTCCTACGAGCAGTACTTC. It encodes CASRRREYSYEQYF. The rearrangement links TRBV6-4 to TRBJ2-7; TRBD2 agrees at 7 bases. The V segment lost 6 bases and the J segment 0 bases; nucleotides outside the gene matches: 5. The CDR3 length is 14 residues. In germline, CDR1 is MRHNA, CDR2 SNTAGT.

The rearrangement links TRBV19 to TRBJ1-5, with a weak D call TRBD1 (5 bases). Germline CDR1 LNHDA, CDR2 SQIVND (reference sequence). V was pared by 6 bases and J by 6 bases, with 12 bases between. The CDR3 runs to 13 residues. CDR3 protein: CASSAWGGQPQHF. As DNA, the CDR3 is TGTGCCAGTAGCGCTTGGGGCGGTCAGCCCCAGCATTTT. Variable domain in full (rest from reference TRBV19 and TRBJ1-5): DGGITQSPKYLFRKEGQNVTLSCEQNLNHDAMYWYRQDPGQGLRLIYYSQIVNDFQKGDIAEGYSVSREKKESFPLTVTSAQKNPTAFYLCASSAWGGQPQHFGDGTRLSIL.